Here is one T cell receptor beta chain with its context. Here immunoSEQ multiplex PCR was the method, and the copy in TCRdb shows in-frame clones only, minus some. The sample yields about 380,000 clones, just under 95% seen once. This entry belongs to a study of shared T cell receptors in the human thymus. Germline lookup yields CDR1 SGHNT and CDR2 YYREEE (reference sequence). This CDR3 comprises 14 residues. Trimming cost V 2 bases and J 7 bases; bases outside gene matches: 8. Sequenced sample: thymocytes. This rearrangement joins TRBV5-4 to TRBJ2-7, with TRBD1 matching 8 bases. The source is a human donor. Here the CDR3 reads CASSFPGTGREQYF. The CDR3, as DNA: TGTGCCAGCAGCTTCCCTGGGACAGGCAGGGAGCAGTACTTC. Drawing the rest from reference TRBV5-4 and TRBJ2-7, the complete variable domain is ETGVTQSPTHLIKTRGQQVTLRCSSQSGHNTVSWYQQALGQGPQFIFQYYREEENGRGNFPPRFSGLQFPNYSSELNVNALELDDSALYLCASSFPGTGREQYFGPGTRLTVT.